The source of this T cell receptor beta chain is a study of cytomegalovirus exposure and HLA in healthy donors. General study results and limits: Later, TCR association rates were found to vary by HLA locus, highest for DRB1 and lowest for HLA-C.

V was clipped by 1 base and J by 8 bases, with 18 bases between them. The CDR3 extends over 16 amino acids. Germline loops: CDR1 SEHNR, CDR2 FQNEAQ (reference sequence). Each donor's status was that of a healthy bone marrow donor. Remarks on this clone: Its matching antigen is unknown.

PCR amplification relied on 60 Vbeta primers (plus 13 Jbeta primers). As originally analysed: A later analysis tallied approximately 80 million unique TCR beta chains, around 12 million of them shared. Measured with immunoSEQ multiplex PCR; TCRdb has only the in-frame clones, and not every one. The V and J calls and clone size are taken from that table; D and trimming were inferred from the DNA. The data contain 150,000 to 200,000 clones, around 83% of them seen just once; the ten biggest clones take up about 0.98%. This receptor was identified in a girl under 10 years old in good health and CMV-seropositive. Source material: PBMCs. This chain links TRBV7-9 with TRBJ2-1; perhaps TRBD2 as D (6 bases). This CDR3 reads CASSLEGLARGDEQFF. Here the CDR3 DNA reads TGTGCCAGCAGCTTAGAAGGCCTAGCGAGGGGAGATGAGCAGTTCTTC. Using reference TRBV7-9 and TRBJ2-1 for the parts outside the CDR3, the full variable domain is DTGVSQNPRHKITKRGQNVTFRCDPISEHNRLYWYRQTLGQGPEFLTYFQNEAQLEKSRLLSDRFSAERPKGSFSTLEIQRTEQGDSAMYLCASSLEGLARGDEQFFGPGTRLTVL.